The 32 T cell receptor beta chains in this list originate from one sample, sequenced in a study of shared clonotypes between healthy human individuals. Profiled with immunoSEQ multiplex PCR; TCRdb holds only in-frame clones, not every one. The data show about 2 million clones, roughly 94% seen once. Source material: naive CD4+ T cells sorted from blood. Subset of the sample: CD45RA+ positively selected. The receptors derive from a man between 18 and 35 years old in good health.

The V gene is TRBV6-4, the J gene TRBJ2-3; TRBD2 matches at 10 bases. This CDR3 contains 15 residues. V trimming: 5 bases; J trimming: 0 bases; junction bases outside the gene matches: 2. The germline V gene encodes CDR1 MRHNA and CDR2 SNTAGT. Written as DNA, the CDR3 is TGTGCCAGCAGTTTACTAGCGGGGAGCACAGATACGCAGTATTTT. Amino acids: CASSLLAGSTDTQYF.

About this clone: Other nucleotide sequences from this sample produce the same CDR3. The CDR3 bases are TGTGCCAGCAGTTTACAGGGCCCTAATGAAAAACTGTTTTTT. Its translation is CASSLQGPNEKLFF. This chain connects TRBV6-5 to TRBJ1-4; tentatively, D is TRBD1 (6 bases). The CDR3 spans 14 residues. V was trimmed by 4 bases and J by 3 bases, leaving 9 bases between them. CDR1 is MNHEY, CDR2 SVGAGI, per germline.

This chain connects TRBV18 to TRBJ2-7; 8 bases are shared with TRBD1. V lost 3 bases and J lost 3; bases outside the gene matches: 7. The germline gives CDR1 KGHSH, CDR2 LQKENI. The CDR3 has 15 residues. CDR3 DNA sequence: TGTGCCAGCTCACCGCGGGACAGGCCACTCTACGAGCAGTACTTC. Its translation: CASSPRDRPLYEQYF.

For this clone: Different DNA sequences within this sample yield the same CDR3. This chain uses TRBV5-4 with TRBJ1-1; D is unresolved. Trimming pared 2 bases from V and 2 bases from J, leaving 10 bases between. The CDR3 spans 14 residues. Per germline, CDR1 SGHNT and CDR2 YYREEE (reference sequence). CDR3 sequence reads: CASSLVTGNTEAFF. The CDR3 DNA is TGTGCCAGCAGCTTAGTTACGGGAAACACTGAAGCTTTCTTT.

The chain is built from TRBV10-3 and TRBJ2-1; 15 bases match TRBD2. This CDR3 is 19 amino acids long. V was clipped by 0 bases and J by 0 bases; unmatched bases: 3. CDR1 is ENHRY, CDR2 SYGVKD, per germline. The CDR3 nucleotides read TGTGCCATCAGTGAGTCGGGGACTAGCGGGGGGACCTCCTACAATGAGCAGTTCTTC. It yields the protein CAISESGTSGGTSYNEQFF.

This chain links TRBV6-5 with TRBJ1-6, with TRBD1 identical over 8 bases. Losses at the gene ends were 6 bases for V and 10 bases for J; bases not matched to a gene: 8. Per the germline V gene, CDR1 is MNHEY and CDR2 is SVGAGI. This CDR3 contains 14 residues. Here the CDR3 reads CASSQRQGKSPLHF. CDR3 in DNA: TGTGCCAGCAGCCAACGACAGGGGAAATCACCCCTCCACTTT.

This chain joins TRBV11-2 and TRBJ2-7, with D perhaps assigned TRBD1 or TRBD2 (7 bases each). The V gene lost 5 bases and the J gene lost 2 bases, with 16 bases spanning the gap. There are 15 residues in the CDR3. Germline loops: CDR1 SGHAT, CDR2 FQNNGV. CDR3 residues: CASSPGGGRAYEQYF. The CDR3 region has the DNA TGTGCCAGCAGCCCAGGGGGAGGGCGAGCCTACGAGCAGTACTTC.

The gene calls are TRBV28 and TRBJ2-7; possible D gene TRBD2, 6 bases. The V end lost 3 bases, the J end lost 0 bases, and 12 bases lay between the germline ends. Per the germline V gene, CDR1 is MDHEN and CDR2 is SYDVKM. The CDR3 sequence is 15 residues long. In DNA, the CDR3 is TGTGCCAGCAGTTTTGCGGGGCCAGGCTCCTACGAGCAGTACTTC. This codes for CASSFAGPGSYEQYF. The variable domain in full, with the rest retrieved from reference TRBV28 and TRBJ2-7, is DVKVTQSSRYLVKRTGEKVFLECVQDMDHENMFWYRQDPGLGLRLIYFSYDVKMKEKGDIPEGYSVSREKKERFSLILESASTNQTSMYLCASSFAGPGSYEQYFGPGTRLTVT.

This chain joins TRBV28 and TRBJ1-5, with 8 bases identical to TRBD1. This CDR3 is built from 15 residues. Per germline, CDR1 MDHEN and CDR2 SYDVKM. V lost 5 bases and J lost 3; bases outside the gene matches: 6. This chain's CDR3 is CASSQTGAFNQPQHF. Here the CDR3 DNA reads TGTGCCAGCAGTCAGACAGGGGCCTTCAATCAGCCCCAGCATTTT. The full variable domain, rest sourced from reference TRBV28 and TRBJ1-5, is DVKVTQSSRYLVKRTGEKVFLECVQDMDHENMFWYRQDPGLGLRLIYFSYDVKMKEKGDIPEGYSVSREKKERFSLILESASTNQTSMYLCASSQTGAFNQPQHFGDGTRLSIL.

The CDR3 loop is CASSYSGGSFEAFF. CDR3 sequence (DNA): TGTGCCAGCAGTTACTCGGGAGGCAGTTTTGAAGCTTTCTTT. The rearrangement links TRBV6-5 to TRBJ1-1; D remains unclear. The CDR3 runs to 14 residues. Between the trimmed V and J ends, which lost 0 bases and 7 bases, there was a span of 12 bases. The germline CDR1 and CDR2 sequences are MNHEY and SVGAGI.

The chain links TRBV5-4 to TRBJ2-3, with 9 bases identical to TRBD2. Trimming took 4 bases from V and 4 from J; bases not matched to a gene: 4. The CDR3 loop spans 14 amino acids. Germline assignment: CDR1 SGHNT and CDR2 YYREEE (reference sequence). The chain's CDR3 is CASSSAGGPDTQYF. CDR3 nucleotide sequence: TGTGCCAGCAGCAGTGCGGGGGGGCCAGATACGCAGTATTTT. Full variable domain (outside the CDR3, taken from reference TRBV5-4 and TRBJ2-3): ETGVTQSPTHLIKTRGQQVTLRCSSQSGHNTVSWYQQALGQGPQFIFQYYREEENGRGNFPPRFSGLQFPNYSSELNVNALELDDSALYLCASSSAGGPDTQYFGPGTRLTVL.

This clone was detected once. CDR3 in DNA: TGTGCCAGCAGCTTGGTGTCCCACACTGAAGCTTTCTTT. Protein sequence: CASSLVSHTEAFF. V is TRBV5-4 and J is TRBJ1-1; the D is unclear. Deletions cut 0 bases from V and 3 bases from J, with 6 bases between. Germline CDR1 reads SGHNT; CDR2 reads YYREEE (reference sequence). The CDR3 is made up of 13 amino acids.

This chain links TRBV6-1 with TRBJ1-5; D not certain. With 1 base removed from V and 0 bases from J, the gap between germline ends came to 7 bases. Germline CDR1 is MNHNS and CDR2 is SASEGT. This CDR3 spans 15 amino acids. DNA of the CDR3: TGTGCCAGCAGTGAAGTCTGGCTTAGCAATCAGCCCCAGCATTTT. It codes for CASSEVWLSNQPQHF.

The V call is TRBV27, the J call TRBJ1-2; 9 bases match TRBD1. Germline V gene lookup returns CDR1 MNHEY and CDR2 SMNVEV (reference sequence). The CDR3 spans 15 residues. The junction had 12 bases not matched to a gene; V was cut back by 5 bases and J by 8 bases. The CDR3 bases are TGTGCCAGCAGTCCCTCCACAGGGGGCGCGGGAGGCTACACCTTC. Its protein product is CASSPSTGGAGGYTF.

The V call is TRBV7-9, the J call TRBJ2-7; the D gene is possibly TRBD1 (7 bases). The CDR3 contains 14 residues. CDR1 and CDR2 from the germline V gene are SEHNR and FQNEAQ (reference sequence). Trimming pared 0 bases from V and 7 bases from J, leaving 13 bases between. The CDR3 region is CASSLARQGGEQYF. Written as DNA, the CDR3 is TGTGCCAGCAGCTTAGCGCGGCAGGGGGGAGAGCAGTACTTC.

The rearrangement links TRBV10-3 to TRBJ1-5; 7 nucleotides align to TRBD1. The V gene's germline CDR1 is ENHRY and CDR2 SYGVKD. V gave up 6 bases and J gave up 5 bases; unmatched junction bases: 1. The CDR3 runs to 12 residues. The CDR3 sequence is CAIRQGDQPQHF. DNA of the CDR3: TGTGCCATCAGGCAGGGGGATCAGCCCCAGCATTTT.

The V gene is TRBV4-1, the J gene TRBJ2-2; D call uncertain. Trimming left V 1 base short and J 6 bases short, with 9 bases between. Germline CDR1 is MGHRA and CDR2 is YSYEKL. The CDR3 has 14 amino acids. This CDR3 reads CASSQGHFSGELFF. In nucleotides, the CDR3 is TGCGCCAGCAGCCAAGGACATTTCTCCGGGGAGCTGTTTTTT.

CDR3 residues: CASRSGTGYTEAFF. The CDR3 nucleotides read TGTGCCAGCAGATCCGGGACAGGGTACACTGAAGCTTTCTTT. This chain joins TRBV6-6 and TRBJ1-1; 9 bases line up with TRBD1. The germline V gene encodes CDR1 MNHNY and CDR2 SVGAGI (reference sequence). This CDR3 has 14 amino acids. Germline trimming cut 6 bases from V and 3 bases from J; bases unmatched to any gene: 5.

The chain couples TRBV6-1 to TRBJ1-6; tentative D call: TRBD1 (6 bases). This CDR3 contains 13 residues. The ends were cut back, 3 bases at V and 9 bases at J, with 9 bases in the middle. Germline CDR1 and CDR2: MNHNS and SASEGT. CDR3 bases: TGTGCCAGCAGTGAGATACAGGGTTCACCCCTCCACTTT. Amino acids: CASSEIQGSPLHF.

The chain is built from TRBV7-9 and TRBJ2-4; tentatively, D is TRBD1 or TRBD2 (7 bases each). Germline assignment: CDR1 SEHNR and CDR2 FQNEAQ (reference sequence). The germline V and J ends were trimmed by 4 bases and 7 bases, with 14 bases remaining between them. The CDR3 is made up of 14 amino acids. The CDR3 spells CASSSQGRGNIQYF. For the CDR3, the DNA is TGTGCCAGCAGCTCACAGGGGCGGGGGAACATTCAGTACTTC.

V gene TRBV5-4 combines with J gene TRBJ2-2; 9 positions agree with TRBD2. V lost 3 bases and J lost 4; bases outside the gene matches: 4. The CDR3 totals 15 residues. Germline V gives CDR1 SGHNT, CDR2 YYREEE (reference sequence). This chain's CDR3 is CASSYSGSGTGELFF. CDR3 DNA: TGTGCCAGCAGCTATAGCGGGAGTGGCACCGGGGAGCTGTTTTTT.

This chain links TRBV29-1 with TRBJ2-3; 8 positions match TRBD2. This CDR3 has 14 amino acids. Trimming at V came to 4 bases and at J to 6 bases, leaving 9 bases not matched to a gene. Germline CDR1 and CDR2: SQVTM and ANQGSEA. The CDR3 sequence: CSVGRGAPTDTQYF. CDR3 coding DNA: TGCAGCGTTGGGCGGGGGGCCCCAACGGATACGCAGTATTTT.

The chain links TRBV6-1 to TRBJ1-1; D not certain. Germline V gene sequence: CDR1 MNHNS, CDR2 SASEGT. The CDR3 runs 12 residues. Trimming stripped 2 bases from V and 6 bases from J, with 7 bases between. DNA of the CDR3: TGTGCCAGCAGTGAAATATACCCTGAAGCTTTCTTT. Its protein product is CASSEIYPEAFF.

The rearrangement links TRBV6-1 to TRBJ2-4, with no clear D. V lost 3 bases and J lost 11, with 5 bases in between. Germline assignment: CDR1 MNHNS and CDR2 SASEGT. The CDR3 extends over 10 amino acids. The CDR3: CASSDTVQYF. The CDR3 region has the DNA TGTGCCAGCAGTGATACGGTTCAGTACTTC.

The J gene is TRBJ2-5, the V gene TRBV14; D possibly corresponds to TRBD2 (6 bases). Trimming shortened V by 3 bases and J by 3 bases, and 14 bases separated the two germline ends. The CDR3 runs 15 residues. The V gene's germline CDR1 is SGHDN and CDR2 FVKESK. The CDR3 DNA sequence: TGTGCCAGCAGCCAGGGGCGGGACCCCGAAGAGACCCAGTACTTC. It yields the protein CASSQGRDPEETQYF.

Comments on this clone: This sample also contains other DNA sequences that code for the same CDR3. The rearrangement joins TRBV6-6 to TRBJ2-2, with D tentatively TRBD1 (5 bases). Germline loops: CDR1 MNHNY, CDR2 SVGAGI (reference sequence). Between the trimmed V and J ends, which lost 6 bases and 2 bases, there was a span of 13 bases. This CDR3 contains 15 residues. The CDR3 here is CASSFGQGNTGELFF. Written as DNA, the CDR3 is TGTGCCAGCAGCTTCGGGCAGGGCAACACCGGGGAGCTGTTTTTT.

About this clone itself: Distinct nucleotide sequences in the sample also encode this CDR3. The chain recombines TRBV6-6 with TRBJ2-3; D is undetermined. CDR1 is MNHNY, CDR2 SVGAGI, per germline (reference sequence). Trimming stripped 6 bases from V and 5 bases from J, with 9 bases between. The CDR3 contains 12 residues. CDR3 DNA: TGTGCCAGCAGCTCCGGTGGAGATACGCAGTATTTT. Translation: CASSSGGDTQYF.

V usage is TRBV6-1 and J usage is TRBJ2-7; 10 nucleotides line up with TRBD2. V dropped 7 bases and J dropped 4; count of bases not matched to a gene: 4. Germline V gene lookup returns CDR1 MNHNS and CDR2 SASEGT. The CDR3 runs 13 residues. CDR3 residues: CASTRTSGYEQYF. The DNA of the CDR3 is TGTGCCAGCACCCGGACTAGCGGTTACGAGCAGTACTTC.

Only one count was recorded for this clone. The rearrangement uses TRBV5-5 and TRBJ2-7; no firm D call. The germline CDR1 and CDR2 sequences are SGHKS and YYEKEE (reference sequence). The CDR3 has 17 amino acids. V dropped 0 bases and J dropped 1 base, with 17 bases sitting between them. The CDR3 loop reads CASSLAQEGKRSYEQYF. The CDR3 nucleotides are TGTGCCAGCAGCTTGGCCCAGGAAGGGAAAAGGTCCTACGAGCAGTACTTC.

This chain joins TRBV7-2 and TRBJ2-7; D is unresolved. The germline V and J ends were trimmed by 1 base and 2 bases, with 9 bases remaining between them. This CDR3 region has 14 residues. Germline-derived CDR1 and CDR2 are SGHTA and FQGNSA. This CDR3 reads CASSLEKGPYEQYF. The DNA of the CDR3 is TGTGCCAGCAGCTTAGAGAAGGGTCCCTACGAGCAGTACTTC.

On this clone itself: This same CDR3 is encoded by further DNA sequences in the sample. This chain connects TRBV20-1 to TRBJ1-1; unclear D gene. The germline gives CDR1 DFQATT, CDR2 SNEGSKA (reference sequence). Trimming removed 5 bases from V and 1 base from J, with 5 bases in between. The length of the CDR3 is 11 residues. Here the CDR3 DNA reads TGCAGTGCTCGTGGGAACACTGAAGCTTTCTTT. Encoded protein: CSARGNTEAFF.

This chain joins TRBV30 and TRBJ1-4; D is uncertain. Looked up from germline, CDR1 is GTSNPN and CDR2 is SVGIG (reference sequence). The CDR3 runs 12 residues. Trimming took off 3 bases at V and 3 bases at J, with 5 bases between the two ends. The CDR3 here is CAWRGANEKLFF. CDR3 bases: TGTGCCTGGAGGGGAGCTAATGAAAAACTGTTTTTT.